This TCR beta chain comes out of a study of spatial heterogeneity in lung cancer. The CDR3 is 14 residues long. Germline CDR1 reads PRHDT; CDR2 reads FYEKMQ (reference sequence). TCRdb ran MiXCR on the 5' RACE reads and lists one entry per CDR3 protein. The table lists about 28,000 distinct CDR3 sequences, 7.5% to 9.5% of them singletons. Time point denoted: sample taken at primary tumor resection. No cells were sorted before sequencing. The whole RNA sequenced was extracted from tumor, nontumor lung or frozen PBMC. The donors, around 72 patients with untreated early-stage non-small cell lung cancer, provided the samples. A remark on this clonotype: An end of the junction differs from the germline gene, which may be a read error.

The material was PBMCs, obtained at surgery. This receptor was taken from a female donor with early-stage non-small cell lung cancer. The genes are TRBV13 and TRBJ2-7, with D perhaps assigned TRBD1 or TRBD2 (5 bases each). The CDR3 nucleotides are TGTGCCAGCAGCCTAGGGACCGAAGCTTACGAGCAGTACTTC. Translated: CASSLGTEAYEQYF.